A single sample is the source of the 17 T cell receptor beta chains below, sequenced in a study of cytotoxic CD8 clonotypes in ibrutinib-treated CLL. Clones were sequenced by immunoSEQ multiplex PCR, and TCRdb holds only the in-frame ones, with some missing. The repertoire consists of a few thousand clones, with approximately 80% occurring once and the leading ten covering roughly a fifth. Sequencing used PBMCs, obtained before ibrutinib treatment. The receptors stem from a human donor with chronic lymphocytic leukemia.

This clone was seen only a few times. The rearrangement uses TRBV7-9 and TRBJ1-5; possible D gene TRBD1, 5 bases. The V end lost 5 bases, the J end lost 9 bases, and 14 bases lay between the germline ends. The CDR3 runs to 13 residues. CDR1 is SEHNR, CDR2 FQNEAQ, per germline (reference sequence). DNA of the CDR3: TGTGCCAGCAGCACATCAGGGCAGCGGCCCCAGCATTTT. Its translation: CASSTSGQRPQHF.

The gene calls are TRBV20-1 and TRBJ1-4; D not resolved. Germline V lookup: CDR1 DFQATT, CDR2 SNEGSKA (reference sequence). V dropped 0 bases and J dropped 8 bases, with 4 bases sitting between them. The CDR3 length is 11 residues. The CDR3 is CSAREREKLFF. DNA for the CDR3: TGCAGTGCTAGAGAAAGGGAAAAACTGTTTTTT.

The rearrangement uses TRBV7-2 and TRBJ2-7; tentatively, D is TRBD1 or TRBD2 (6 bases each). The V and J ends lost 0 bases and 0 bases respectively, with 12 bases between them. The length of the CDR3 is 16 residues. Looked up from germline, CDR1 is SGHTA and CDR2 is FQGNSA. This chain's CDR3 is CASSLARDTVSYEQYF. CDR3 DNA sequence: TGTGCCAGCAGCTTAGCGCGGGACACCGTCTCCTACGAGCAGTACTTC.

J is TRBJ2-2 and V is TRBV7-9, with TRBD2 matching 7 bases. Losses at the gene ends were 5 bases for V and 4 bases for J; bases not matched to a gene: 4. CDR3 length equals 14 residues. CDR1 and CDR2 (germline): SEHNR, FQNEAQ (reference sequence). CDR3 nucleotide sequence: TGTGCCAGCAGCCCGGGACTAACCACCGGGGAGCTGTTTTTT. This gives the protein CASSPGLTTGELFF.

The chain recombines TRBV11-2 with TRBJ2-7; D is possibly TRBD1 or TRBD2 (5 bases each). Germline V gene data show CDR1 as SGHAT and CDR2 as FQNNGV. V gave up 2 bases and J gave up 5 bases, with 22 bases separating them. This CDR3 region has 17 residues. The CDR3 loop is CASSLSGPGSGVHEQYF. CDR3 DNA sequence: TGTGCCAGCAGCTTATCGGGACCAGGTAGTGGGGTACACGAGCAGTACTTC.

By share, this clone counts as large. The chain combines TRBV15 with TRBJ1-4; no clear D. CDR3 length: 15 residues. Germline V gives CDR1 LNHNV, CDR2 YYDKDF (reference sequence). Trimming left V 8 bases short and J 2 bases short, with 15 bases between. The CDR3 DNA reads as TGTGCCACCGGCGGCGGAAGGTGGACTAATGAAAAACTGTTTTTT. This translates into CATGGGRWTNEKLFF.

This clone was counted only a few times. The gene calls are TRBV27 and TRBJ2-5, with 8 bases that match TRBD2. The CDR3 is 16 amino acids. From germline, CDR1 is MNHEY and CDR2 SMNVEV (reference sequence). Germline trimming cut 7 bases from V and 5 bases from J; bases unmatched to any gene: 15. The CDR3 nucleotides are TGTGCCAGCACCGGGAGGGGGACCTACGGGGCTGAGACCCAGTACTTC. This codes for CASTGRGTYGAETQYF.

The chain joins TRBV5-5 to TRBJ1-1; D is uncertain. V lost 0 bases to trimming and J lost 11 bases, with 14 bases between them. Per the germline V gene, CDR1 is SGHKS and CDR2 is YYEKEE (reference sequence). The CDR3 is 13 residues long. The CDR3 bases are TGTGCCAGCAGCTTGGAGCCGTCGTCTGTGGCTTTCTTT. Translation: CASSLEPSSVAFF.

This sequence joins TRBV7-9 and TRBJ1-1, with D maybe TRBD1 (5 bases). Germline V CDR1 and CDR2: SEHNR, FQNEAQ (reference sequence). V lost 3 bases to trimming and J lost 1 base, with 12 bases between them. The length of the CDR3 is 15 residues. The CDR3 spells CASSLDDSPNTEAFF. Written as DNA, the CDR3 is TGTGCCAGCAGCTTGGATGACAGTCCGAACACTGAAGCTTTCTTT. The full variable domain, with the rest looked up from reference TRBV7-9 and TRBJ1-1, is DTGVSQNPRHKITKRGQNVTFRCDPISEHNRLYWYRQTLGQGPEFLTYFQNEAQLEKSRLLSDRFSAERPKGSFSTLEIQRTEQGDSAMYLCASSLDDSPNTEAFFGQGTRLTVV.

The chain recombines TRBV7-9 with TRBJ1-2; D ambiguous. Trimming cost V 2 bases and J 5 bases, with 3 bases left between them. CDR3 length: 11 residues. Germline V gene sequence: CDR1 SEHNR, CDR2 FQNEAQ (reference sequence). Written as DNA, the CDR3 is TGTGCCAGCAGCTTAACTTATGGCTACACCTTC. As protein: CASSLTYGYTF.

V gene TRBV5-4 combines with J gene TRBJ2-1, with TRBD2 matching 7 bases. Germline trimming cut 3 bases from V and 2 bases from J; bases unmatched to any gene: 5. The CDR3 sequence is 15 residues long. The V gene's germline CDR1 is SGHNT and CDR2 YYREEE (reference sequence). In DNA, the CDR3 is TGTGCCAGCAGCTCCGTCGCGGGGGCCTACAATGAGCAGTTCTTC. This translates into CASSSVAGAYNEQFF.

The chain combines TRBV5-1 with TRBJ2-1; the D is unclear. V lost 2 bases and J lost 2, with 11 bases in between. The length of the CDR3 is 15 residues. Looked up from germline, CDR1 is SGHRS and CDR2 is YFSETQ. Here the CDR3 DNA reads TGCGCCAGCAGCTTAGTAAGGAGTACCTACAATGAGCAGTTCTTC. Its protein product is CASSLVRSTYNEQFF.

The CDR3 sequence: CASSSPDGQGAGEQYF. In nucleotides, the CDR3 is TGTGCCAGCAGTTCACCCGACGGACAGGGGGCCGGGGAGCAGTACTTC. The chain employs TRBV28 and TRBJ2-7; TRBD1 matches 11 bases. In germline, CDR1 is MDHEN, CDR2 SYDVKM. The ends lost 4 bases at V and 7 bases at J; junction bases unmatched: 12. CDR3 size: 16 residues.

This clone showed up just once. This chain uses TRBV11-1 with TRBJ2-2; 10 nucleotides agree with TRBD2. The CDR3 has 15 residues. Germline V gives CDR1 SGHAT, CDR2 FQDESV (reference sequence). V dropped 8 bases and J dropped 1; count of bases not matched to a gene: 4. DNA for the CDR3: TGTGCCAGCTGGTGGACTAGCGGGAACACCGGGGAGCTGTTTTTT. As protein: CASWWTSGNTGELFF.

The chain joins TRBV6-1 to TRBJ2-7; D tentatively reads TRBD1 or TRBD2 (6 bases each). The germline V gene has CDR1 MNHNS and CDR2 SASEGT. The CDR3 is made up of 14 amino acids. V was pared by 0 bases and J by 5 bases, with 11 bases between. The CDR3: CASSEALGGHEQYF. The CDR3 coding sequence is TGTGCCAGCAGTGAAGCGCTGGGGGGCCACGAGCAGTACTTC.

The chain recombines TRBV5-1 with TRBJ2-7; 10 nucleotides align to TRBD1. Germline V gene data show CDR1 as SGHRS and CDR2 as YFSETQ. This CDR3 has 14 residues. V was clipped by 3 bases and J by 5 bases; unmatched bases: 5. The CDR3 nucleotides read TGCGCCAGCAGCTACCGGGACAGGGGTGACGAGCAGTACTTC. Translation gives CASSYRDRGDEQYF.

This rearrangement joins TRBV29-1 to TRBJ1-4; D perhaps matches TRBD1 (5 bases). With 6 bases removed from V and 6 bases from J, the gap between germline ends came to 17 bases. Germline V lookup: CDR1 SQVTM, CDR2 ANQGSEA. This CDR3 has 14 residues. In DNA form, the CDR3 reads TGCAGCGTAGACGACAGTGGCCTACATGAAAAACTGTTTTTT. Its translation is CSVDDSGLHEKLFF.